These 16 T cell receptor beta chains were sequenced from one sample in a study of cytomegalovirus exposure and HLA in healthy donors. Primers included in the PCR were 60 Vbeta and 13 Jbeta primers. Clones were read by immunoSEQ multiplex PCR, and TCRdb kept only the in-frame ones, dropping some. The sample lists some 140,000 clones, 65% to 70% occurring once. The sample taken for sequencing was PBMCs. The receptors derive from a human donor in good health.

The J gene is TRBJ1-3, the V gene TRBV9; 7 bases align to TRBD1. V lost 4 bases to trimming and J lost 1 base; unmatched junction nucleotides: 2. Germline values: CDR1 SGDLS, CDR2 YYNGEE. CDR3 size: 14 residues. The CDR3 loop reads CASSSTGSGNTIYF. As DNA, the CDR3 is TGTGCCAGCAGCTCGACAGGGTCTGGAAACACCATATATTTT.

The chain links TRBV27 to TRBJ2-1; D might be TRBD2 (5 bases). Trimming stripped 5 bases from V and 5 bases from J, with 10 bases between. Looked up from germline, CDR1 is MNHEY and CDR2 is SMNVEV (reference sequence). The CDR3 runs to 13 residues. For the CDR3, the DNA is TGTGCCAGCAGTAGCGGTGGCCACAATGAGCAGTTCTTC. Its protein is CASSSGGHNEQFF.

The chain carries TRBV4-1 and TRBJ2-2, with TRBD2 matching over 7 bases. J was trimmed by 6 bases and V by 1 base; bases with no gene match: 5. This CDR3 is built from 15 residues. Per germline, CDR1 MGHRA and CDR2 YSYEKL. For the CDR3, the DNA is TGCGCCAGCAGCCAAGGGGGGAGGGGCGCCGGGGAGCTGTTTTTT. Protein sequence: CASSQGGRGAGELFF.

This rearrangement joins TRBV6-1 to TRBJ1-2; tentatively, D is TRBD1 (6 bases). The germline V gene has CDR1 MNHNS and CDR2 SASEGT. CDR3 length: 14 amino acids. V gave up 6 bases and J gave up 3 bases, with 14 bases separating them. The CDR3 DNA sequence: TGTGCCAGCAGGGACGACAGGACTTACTATGGCTACACCTTC. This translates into CASRDDRTYYGYTF.

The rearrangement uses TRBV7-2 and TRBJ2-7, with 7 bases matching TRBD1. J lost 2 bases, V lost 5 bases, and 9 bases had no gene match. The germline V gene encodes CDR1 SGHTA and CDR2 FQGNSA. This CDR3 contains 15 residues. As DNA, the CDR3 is TGTGCCAGCAGCCCCCGGGACAGAAACCCCTACGAGCAGTACTTC. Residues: CASSPRDRNPYEQYF.

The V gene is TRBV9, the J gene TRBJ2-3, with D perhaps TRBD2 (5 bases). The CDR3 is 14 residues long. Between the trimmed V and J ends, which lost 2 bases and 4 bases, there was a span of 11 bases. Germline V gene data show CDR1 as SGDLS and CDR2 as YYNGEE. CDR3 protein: CASSVYSAADTQYF. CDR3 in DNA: TGTGCCAGCAGCGTGTACTCAGCGGCAGATACGCAGTATTTT. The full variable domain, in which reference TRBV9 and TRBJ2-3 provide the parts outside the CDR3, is DSGVTQTPKHLITATGQRVTLRCSPRSGDLSVYWYQQSLDQGLQFLIQYYNGEERAKGNILERFSAQQFPDLHSELNLSSLELGDSALYFCASSVYSAADTQYFGPGTRLTVL.

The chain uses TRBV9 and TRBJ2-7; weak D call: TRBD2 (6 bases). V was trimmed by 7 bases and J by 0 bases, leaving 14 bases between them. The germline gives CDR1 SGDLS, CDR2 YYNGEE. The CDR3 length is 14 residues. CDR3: CASSQAGASYEQYF. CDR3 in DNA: TGTGCCAGCTCGCAAGCGGGTGCCTCCTACGAGCAGTACTTC. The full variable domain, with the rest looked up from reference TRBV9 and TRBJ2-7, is DSGVTQTPKHLITATGQRVTLRCSPRSGDLSVYWYQQSLDQGLQFLIQYYNGEERAKGNILERFSAQQFPDLHSELNLSSLELGDSALYFCASSQAGASYEQYFGPGTRLTVT.

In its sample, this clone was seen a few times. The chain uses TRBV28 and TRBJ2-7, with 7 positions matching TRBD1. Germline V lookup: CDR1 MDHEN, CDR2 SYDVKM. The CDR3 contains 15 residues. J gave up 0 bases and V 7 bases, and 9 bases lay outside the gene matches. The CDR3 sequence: CASNQDRVDSYEQYF. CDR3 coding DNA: TGTGCCAGCAACCAAGACAGGGTGGACTCCTACGAGCAGTACTTC.

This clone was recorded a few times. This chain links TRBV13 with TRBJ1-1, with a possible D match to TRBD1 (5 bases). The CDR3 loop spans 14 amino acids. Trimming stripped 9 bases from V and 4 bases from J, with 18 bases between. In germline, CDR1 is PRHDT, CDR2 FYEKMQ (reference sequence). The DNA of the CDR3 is TGTGCCAGTATAAACCAGGGTGTTGGCACTGAAGCTTTCTTT. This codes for CASINQGVGTEAFF.

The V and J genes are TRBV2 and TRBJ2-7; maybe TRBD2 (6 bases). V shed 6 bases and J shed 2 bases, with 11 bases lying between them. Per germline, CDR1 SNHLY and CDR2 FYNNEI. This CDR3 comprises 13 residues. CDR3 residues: CASSQRAPYEQYF. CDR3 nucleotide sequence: TGTGCCAGCAGCCAGCGGGCCCCCTACGAGCAGTACTTC.

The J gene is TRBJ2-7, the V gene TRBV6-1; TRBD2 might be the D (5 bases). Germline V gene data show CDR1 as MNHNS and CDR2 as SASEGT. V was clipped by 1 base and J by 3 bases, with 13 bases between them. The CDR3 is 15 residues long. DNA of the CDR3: TGTGCCAGCAGTGAAGGTGGTAGTACTAGCTACGAGCAGTACTTC. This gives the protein CASSEGGSTSYEQYF.

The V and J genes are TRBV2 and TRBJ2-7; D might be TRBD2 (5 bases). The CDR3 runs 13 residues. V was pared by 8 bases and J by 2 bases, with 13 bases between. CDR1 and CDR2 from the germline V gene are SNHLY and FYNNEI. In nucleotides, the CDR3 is TGTGCCAGCGGGCGGGCAGGACCCTACGAGCAGTACTTC. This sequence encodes CASGRAGPYEQYF. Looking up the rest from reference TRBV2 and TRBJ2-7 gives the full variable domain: EPEVTQTPSHQVTQMGQEVILRCVPISNHLYFYWYRQILGQKVEFLVSFYNNEISEKSEIFDDQFSVERPDGSNFTLKIRSTKLEDSAMYFCASGRAGPYEQYFGPGTRLTVT.

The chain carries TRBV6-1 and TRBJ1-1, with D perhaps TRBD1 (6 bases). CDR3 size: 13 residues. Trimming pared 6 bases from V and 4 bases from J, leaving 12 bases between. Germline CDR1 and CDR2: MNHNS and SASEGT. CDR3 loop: CASRRGLVTEAFF. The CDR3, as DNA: TGTGCCAGCAGAAGGGGGTTGGTCACTGAAGCTTTCTTT.

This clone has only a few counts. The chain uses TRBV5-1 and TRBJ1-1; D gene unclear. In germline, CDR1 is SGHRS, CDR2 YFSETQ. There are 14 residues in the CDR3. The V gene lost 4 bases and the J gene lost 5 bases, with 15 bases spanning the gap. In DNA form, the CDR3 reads TGCGCCAGCAGCCCGTCGGTCTTATGGACTGAAGCTTTCTTT. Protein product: CASSPSVLWTEAFF. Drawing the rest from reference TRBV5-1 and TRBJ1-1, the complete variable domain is KAGVTQTPRYLIKTRGQQVTLSCSPISGHRSVSWYQQTPGQGLQFLFEYFSETQRNKGNFPGRFSGRQFSNSRSEMNVSTLELGDSALYLCASSPSVLWTEAFFGQGTRLTVV.

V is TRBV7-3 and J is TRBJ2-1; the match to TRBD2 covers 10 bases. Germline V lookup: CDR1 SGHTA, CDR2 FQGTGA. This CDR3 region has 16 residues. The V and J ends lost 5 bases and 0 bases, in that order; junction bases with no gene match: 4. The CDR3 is CASSKTSGYSYNEQFF. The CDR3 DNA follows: TGTGCCAGCAGCAAGACTAGCGGGTACTCCTACAATGAGCAGTTCTTC.

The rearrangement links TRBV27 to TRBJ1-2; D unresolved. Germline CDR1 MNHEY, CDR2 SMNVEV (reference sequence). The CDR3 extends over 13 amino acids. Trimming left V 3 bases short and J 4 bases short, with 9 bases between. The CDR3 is CASSFAGSYGYTF. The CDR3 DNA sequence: TGTGCCAGCAGTTTCGCGGGGAGCTATGGCTACACCTTC.